The 31 T cell receptor beta chains in this list originate from one sample, sequenced in a study of post-analysis software for immune sequencing data. Regarding the study as a whole: The study found TRBV5-6, TRBV5-1 and TRBV20-1 among 5 or 6 TRBV segments more frequent in patients than controls.

Unique molecular identifiers were present in the TCR beta cDNA libraries. TCRdb fed the PCR reads into MiXCR, producing one record per CDR3 protein. The data hold hundreds of thousands of distinct CDR3 sequences, with about 32% observed a single time. Antigen specificity for these receptors is unknown. Sequenced: blood. These TCRs come from a girl aged 5-17 years with multiple sclerosis.

This clonotype was seen at least ten times. The V gene is TRBV4-1, the J gene TRBJ2-1; no firm D call. The CDR3 length is 13 residues. Germline CDR1 and CDR2: MGHRA and YSYEKL. V lost 0 bases and J 9 bases, leaving 9 bases between the germline ends. CDR3 loop: CASSQDPWGEQFF. In DNA form, the CDR3 reads TGCGCCAGCAGCCAAGATCCGTGGGGTGAGCAGTTCTTC.

This chain links TRBV7-9 with TRBJ2-7, with D unresolved. The CDR3 totals 14 residues. The germline CDR1 and CDR2 sequences are SEHNR and FQNEAQ (reference sequence). Trimming cost V 3 bases and J 6 bases, with 15 bases left between them. CDR3 loop: CASSFPGLQSEQYF. The CDR3 region has the DNA TGTGCCAGCAGCTTCCCCGGGCTCCAAAGCGAGCAGTACTTC.

The table lists this clonotype with a few counts. This chain joins TRBV9 and TRBJ2-1, with D unresolved. The CDR3 spans 15 residues. The V end was cut by 3 bases, the J end by 3 bases, with 13 bases between. CDR1 and CDR2 (germline): SGDLS, YYNGEE. CDR3 sequence reads: CASSADLRNYNEQFF. The CDR3, as DNA: TGTGCCAGCAGCGCCGACTTACGAAACTACAATGAGCAGTTCTTC. Complete variable domain (other parts from reference TRBV9 and TRBJ2-1): DSGVTQTPKHLITATGQRVTLRCSPRSGDLSVYWYQQSLDQGLQFLIQYYNGEERAKGNILERFSAQQFPDLHSELNLSSLELGDSALYFCASSADLRNYNEQFFGPGTRLTVL.

There are a few counts of this clonotype. The chain employs TRBV6-1 and TRBJ2-7; D is possibly TRBD1 (5 bases). The germline V gene encodes CDR1 MNHNS and CDR2 SASEGT. This CDR3 spans 16 amino acids. Trimming shortened V by 1 base and J by 6 bases, and 19 bases separated the two germline ends. The CDR3 protein is CASSEGGPRKIGEQYF. CDR3 nucleotide sequence: TGTGCCAGCAGTGAAGGGGGCCCTCGAAAAATCGGCGAGCAGTACTTC.

The CDR3 DNA sequence: TGTGCCAGCAGCCCTGGACAGAACTACGAGCAGTACTTC. This sequence encodes CASSPGQNYEQYF. The chain joins TRBV9 to TRBJ2-7; perhaps TRBD1 as D (6 bases). Germline CDR1 SGDLS, CDR2 YYNGEE. The CDR3 sequence is 13 residues long. V dropped 4 bases and J dropped 3 bases, with 11 bases sitting between them.

CDR3 DNA sequence: TGCAGCGTTGCTCTACAGGGGGATGCAACTAATGAAAAACTGTTTTTT. This gives the protein CSVALQGDATNEKLFF. This chain links TRBV29-1 with TRBJ1-4; 8 nucleotides match TRBD1. CDR1 is SQVTM, CDR2 ANQGSEA, per germline. V lost 4 bases, J lost 0 bases, and 7 bases stayed unmatched. The CDR3 is 16 amino acids. The whole variable domain, filled in from reference TRBV29-1 and TRBJ1-4, reads SAVISQKPSRDICQRGTSLTIQCQVDSQVTMMFWYRQQPGQSLTLIATANQGSEATYESGFVIDKFPISRPNLTFSTLTVSNMSPEDSSIYLCSVALQGDATNEKLFFGSGTQLSVL.

Details on this clonotype: Its ends do not fully match the called genes, so a read error is possible. The rearrangement uses TRBV29-1 and TRBJ2-5; D call uncertain. The CDR3 has 11 amino acids. Germline CDR1 reads SQVTM; CDR2 reads ANQGSEA. CDR3 in DNA: TGCGGCGTCGGCCTCCAAGAGACCCAGTACTTC. Residues: CGVGLQETQYF.

This clonotype was seen repeatedly, ten times or more. The chain couples TRBV7-2 to TRBJ2-1; 13 bases line up with TRBD2. Germline assignment: CDR1 SGHTA and CDR2 FQGNSA. The junction had 8 bases not matched to a gene; V was cut back by 6 bases and J by 9 bases. This CDR3 region has 15 residues. The CDR3 is CASRPTSGREGEQFF. The CDR3 DNA sequence: TGTGCCAGCAGGCCAACTAGCGGGAGGGAAGGTGAGCAGTTCTTC.

This clonotype was recorded a few times. The chain combines TRBV3-1 with TRBJ2-1; D possibly corresponds to TRBD2 (5 bases). Deletions cut 0 bases from V and 2 bases from J, with 8 bases between. The CDR3 has 15 residues. Germline CDR1 is LGHDT and CDR2 is YNNKEL (reference sequence). CDR3 residues: CASSQDPAAYNEQFF. CDR3 bases: TGTGCCAGCAGCCAAGACCCAGCGGCCTACAATGAGCAGTTCTTC.

The gene calls are TRBV5-1 and TRBJ2-5; a possible D gene is TRBD1 (6 bases). V lost 7 bases, J lost 2 bases, and 12 bases lay in between. CDR1 and CDR2 from the germline V gene are SGHRS and YFSETQ. The CDR3 contains 13 residues. In nucleotides, the CDR3 is TGCGCCAGCGCCGACAGGCCACAAGAGACCCAGTACTTC. It encodes CASADRPQETQYF.

CDR3 amino acids: CASTVDQGFTGELFF. In nucleotides, the CDR3 is TGTGCCAGCACAGTTGACCAGGGGTTCACCGGGGAGCTGTTTTTT. V and J are TRBV28 and TRBJ2-2, with D possibly being TRBD1 (6 bases). This CDR3 is 15 amino acids long. Germline CDR1 MDHEN, CDR2 SYDVKM. V dropped 7 bases and J dropped 4 bases, with 16 bases sitting between them.

The chain is built from TRBV18 and TRBJ2-7; D gene ambiguous. Germline V gene sequence: CDR1 KGHSH, CDR2 LQKENI. The V end was cut by 2 bases, the J end by 1 base, with 15 bases between. CDR3 length: 16 residues. CDR3 DNA sequence: TGTGCCAGCTCACCATTTTTCTCGCAGGATTCCTACGAGCAGTACTTC. This codes for CASSPFFSQDSYEQYF.

The chain recombines TRBV10-2 with TRBJ2-1; no clear D. The germline V and J ends were trimmed by 2 bases and 8 bases, with 10 bases remaining between them. The CDR3 consists of 13 residues. Germline V CDR1 and CDR2: WSHSY, SAAADI. CDR3: CASSERKVYEQFF. CDR3 nucleotides: TGCGCCAGCAGTGAGAGGAAAGTCTATGAGCAGTTCTTC.

This clonotype was picked up a small number of times. The chain combines TRBV29-1 with TRBJ2-3; 8 bases match TRBD2. The ends lost 4 bases at V and 3 bases at J; junction bases unmatched: 9. The CDR3 covers 15 residues. Germline V gives CDR1 SQVTM, CDR2 ANQGSEA. CDR3 coding DNA: TGCAGCGTTGTCGTGGGGGCGGGAGGTACAGATACGCAGTATTTT. It translates to CSVVVGAGGTDTQYF.

This clonotype has only a few counts. The gene calls are TRBV27 and TRBJ2-7; 9 nucleotides agree with TRBD2. Trimming removed 5 bases from V and 3 bases from J; junction bases left unmatched: 11. The CDR3 has 16 amino acids. Germline V gene data show CDR1 as MNHEY and CDR2 as SMNVEV (reference sequence). The CDR3 coding sequence is TGTGCCAGCAGTCGCAATAGGGTAGCGGGAGTCTACGAGCAGTACTTC. It encodes CASSRNRVAGVYEQYF.

The V and J genes are TRBV12-3 or TRBV12-4 and TRBJ2-5; D tentatively reads TRBD1 or TRBD2 (5 bases each). Deletions cut 7 bases from V and 7 bases from J, with 16 bases between. The CDR3 has 13 residues. The CDR3 DNA reads TGTGCCAGCATCTTGGGGGAGACCGGGACCCAGTACTTC. Amino acid sequence: CASILGETGTQYF.

This chain joins TRBV27 and TRBJ1-1; weak D call: TRBD1 (5 bases). CDR3 length: 16 residues. The germline V and J ends were trimmed by 5 bases and 1 base, with 17 bases remaining between them. The germline gives CDR1 MNHEY, CDR2 SMNVEV (reference sequence). CDR3 coding DNA: TGTGCCAGCAGTCCGGGACCCTTGGGGAGGAACACTGAAGCTTTCTTT. Translating gives CASSPGPLGRNTEAFF.

This clonotype was picked up a small number of times. The chain employs TRBV2 and TRBJ2-1; a weak D match, TRBD2 (7 bases). Germline V CDR1 and CDR2: SNHLY, FYNNEI. The CDR3 runs 12 residues. V lost 7 bases, J lost 6 bases, and 10 bases lay in between. The CDR3 DNA is TGTGCCAGCAAGGGGGGGCGCAATGAGCAGTTCTTC. Translation: CASKGGRNEQFF.

The chain recombines TRBV29-1 with TRBJ2-7; TRBD1 aligns across 7 bases. Germline V gene data show CDR1 as SQVTM and CDR2 as ANQGSEA. The CDR3 length is 15 residues. Germline trimming cut 6 bases from V and 7 bases from J; bases unmatched to any gene: 18. The CDR3 nucleotides read TGCAGCGTCCAAATTAGGGGGACAGCCGTCGGGGAGCAGTACTTC. It encodes CSVQIRGTAVGEQYF.

The chain carries TRBV5-6 and TRBJ2-3; D is unclear. V lost 2 bases, J lost 4 bases, and 17 bases lay in between. This CDR3 is 16 amino acids long. Germline V gene data show CDR1 as SGHDT and CDR2 as YYEEEE. CDR3 nucleotides: TGTGCCAGCAGCTTAGGAGCGAGAGTTCGTCCAGATACGCAGTATTTT. Protein product: CASSLGARVRPDTQYF.

This clonotype was counted only a few times. The V and J genes are TRBV20-1 and TRBJ2-3, with TRBD2 matching 9 bases. Trimming cost V 4 bases and J 2 bases; bases outside gene matches: 13. The CDR3 contains 17 residues. Germline V CDR1 and CDR2: DFQATT, SNEGSKA (reference sequence). CDR3: CSAMGVVAGDNTDTQYF. CDR3 DNA: TGCAGTGCTATGGGGGTAGTAGCGGGAGATAACACAGATACGCAGTATTTT.

The sample holds a few counts of this clonotype. V is TRBV20-1 and J is TRBJ2-7; maybe TRBD2 (5 bases). CDR1 DFQATT and CDR2 SNEGSKA come from the germline V gene (reference sequence). The V gene lost 7 bases and the J gene lost 3 bases, with 13 bases spanning the gap. The CDR3 is 12 amino acids. The CDR3 DNA reads TGCAGTGTAGCCGGGAATTACTACGAGCAGTACTTC. It translates to CSVAGNYYEQYF.

V usage is TRBV11-2 and J usage is TRBJ2-1; 11 bases match TRBD1. Germline lookup yields CDR1 SGHAT and CDR2 FQNNGV. This CDR3 contains 15 residues. The V segment lost 5 bases and the J segment 8 bases; nucleotides outside the gene matches: 8. This chain's CDR3 is CASSRDRGEVDEQFF. The CDR3 DNA follows: TGTGCCAGCAGCCGGGACAGGGGGGAAGTGGATGAGCAGTTCTTC.

V and J are TRBV10-3 and TRBJ2-5, with TRBD2 matching 12 bases. Trimming at V came to 3 bases and at J to 4 bases, leaving 12 bases not matched to a gene. Germline V gene data show CDR1 as ENHRY and CDR2 as SYGVKD. This CDR3 comprises 18 residues. The CDR3 coding sequence is TGTGCCATCAGTGAAATGACTAGCGGGAGCGGTTTGGGAGAGACCCAGTACTTC. Protein sequence: CAISEMTSGSGLGETQYF.

This clonotype occurred a few times. The genes are TRBV9 and TRBJ2-1, with 7 bases lining up with TRBD2. V lost 2 bases to trimming and J lost 10 bases; unmatched junction nucleotides: 3. Germline V gives CDR1 SGDLS, CDR2 YYNGEE. The CDR3 length is 12 residues. CDR3 residues: CASSVGEGEQFF. The CDR3 DNA reads TGTGCCAGCAGCGTTGGGGAGGGGGAGCAGTTCTTC.

This clonotype was observed a few times. The chain has TRBV20-1 and TRBJ2-1, with D unresolved. Per the germline V gene, CDR1 is DFQATT and CDR2 is SNEGSKA (reference sequence). CDR3 size: 13 residues. V was cut by 0 bases and J by 9 bases, with 12 bases left in between. The CDR3 DNA reads as TGCAGTGCTAGAGATCTATATTCGAGTGAGCAGTTCTTC. Translation: CSARDLYSSEQFF.

Details on this clonotype: This sequence may be a read error, since a much larger clone differs from it by one base. The rearrangement links TRBV9 to TRBJ2-7, with TRBD2 matching over 9 bases. There are 14 residues in the CDR3. Germline trimming cut 4 bases from V and 3 bases from J; bases unmatched to any gene: 5. Germline V gives CDR1 SGDLS, CDR2 YYNGEE. This chain's CDR3 is CASSLAGENYEQYF. CDR3 DNA sequence: TGTGCCAGCAGCTTAGCGGGAGAGAACTACGAGCAGTACTTC.

This clonotype was recorded a few times. The CDR3 loop is CASSSGQTMVGEQFF. CDR3 DNA: TGCGCCAGCAGCTCGGGACAGACGATGGTGGGTGAGCAGTTCTTC. The V gene is TRBV5-1, the J gene TRBJ2-1; TRBD1 aligns across 7 bases. J lost 9 bases, V lost 3 bases, and 12 bases had no gene match. The CDR3 runs 15 residues. The germline gives CDR1 SGHRS, CDR2 YFSETQ.

J is TRBJ2-3 and V is TRBV29-1; 13 bases match TRBD2. Trimming removed 8 bases from V and 1 base from J; junction bases left unmatched: 12. Germline V gives CDR1 SQVTM, CDR2 ANQGSEA. CDR3 size: 17 residues. The CDR3 DNA is TGCAGCCATGAACCGGGACTAGCGGGGTTGCGCACAGATACGCAGTATTTT. Translation: CSHEPGLAGLRTDTQYF.

The rearrangement uses TRBV27 and TRBJ2-4; D is perhaps TRBD2 (6 bases). Deletions cut 5 bases from V and 0 bases from J, with 17 bases between. From germline, CDR1 is MNHEY and CDR2 SMNVEV (reference sequence). The CDR3 consists of 17 residues. The CDR3 region is CASSAYTMGLAKNIQYF. The CDR3 DNA follows: TGTGCCAGCAGTGCCTACACAATGGGACTAGCCAAAAACATTCAGTACTTC.

The V and J genes are TRBV5-4 and TRBJ1-1; 7 bases align to TRBD1. From germline, CDR1 is SGHNT and CDR2 YYREEE (reference sequence). V trimming: 4 bases; J trimming: 1 base; junction bases outside the gene matches: 7. The CDR3 has 15 amino acids. The CDR3 DNA reads as TGTGCCAGCAGCCCCACGACAGGGCCGAACACTGAAGCTTTCTTT. Translation gives CASSPTTGPNTEAFF.